The rows below give T cell receptor beta chains drawn from one sample of a study of beta chain features in type 1 diabetes. TCRdb's table, derived via immunoSEQ multiplex PCR, lists solely in-frame clones and lacks some. The table shows 140,000 to 150,000 clones, with about 13% occurring only once. Sequenced input: central memory CD4+ T cells from blood. These receptors were taken from a young man with type 1 diabetes. Each CDR3 is given with its conserved first and last residue. D genes are given only for firm matches. Clone size, where shown, is once, few, many, or a class for clones that have expanded.

J gene	D gene	V gene	clone size	CDR3 length	CDR3 DNA	CDR3 protein
TRBJ2-3	TRBD1	TRBV7-6	NA	15	TGTGCCAGCAGCTTTGGACAGGGGAGCACAGATACGCAGTATTTT	CASSFGQGSTDTQYF
TRBJ1-5	TRBD1	TRBV28	NA	15	TGTGCCAGCAGGCATCCGGACAGGAGGGGCCAGCCCCAGCATTTT	CASRHPDRRGQPQHF
TRBJ2-7	NA	TRBV2	NA	14	TGTGCCAGCAATGAGGCAGCGCAAGATTACGAGCAGTACTTC	CASNEAAQDYEQYF
TRBJ1-2	NA	TRBV29-1	few	11	TGCAGCGTTGTCCAGGGCTACGGCTACACCTTC	CSVVQGYGYTF
TRBJ2-7	TRBD2	TRBV7-2	many	13	TGTGCCAGCAGCGGGACTAGCTCCTACGAGCAGTACTTC	CASSGTSSYEQYF
TRBJ2-7	TRBD1	TRBV18	few	16	TGTGCCAGCTCACCATTAGGACAGGGGGCGGACTACGAGCAGTACTTC	CASSPLGQGADYEQYF
TRBJ2-2	NA	TRBV2	few	14	TGTGCCAGCAGTGAACAGTCGAACACCGGGGAGCTGTTTTTT	CASSEQSNTGELFF
TRBJ2-3	TRBD1	TRBV7-8	NA	17	TGTGCCAGCAGCTTAGGAAACGGACAGGGTGGCACAGATACGCAGTATTTT	CASSLGNGQGGTDTQYF
TRBJ2-2	NA	TRBV5-1	few	14	TGCGCCAGCAGCTTGGCACCGAACACCGGGGAGCTGTTTTTT	CASSLAPNTGELFF
TRBJ1-1	TRBD1	TRBV27	few	14	TGTGCCAGCACCTTAATCGCTAACAGGGGGCTAGCTTTCTTT	CASTLIANRGLAFF
TRBJ1-2	NA	TRBV28	NA	12	TGTGCCAGCAGTTTGCCGACATACGGCTACACCTTC	CASSLPTYGYTF
TRBJ1-1	TRBD1	TRBV18	NA	15	TGTGCCAGCTCACCACCGGGACAGGGGGGCACTGAAGCTTTCTTT	CASSPPGQGGTEAFF
TRBJ1-1	NA	TRBV28	NA	13	TGTGCCACCGCACTAACACCGAACACTGAAGCTTTCTTT	CATALTPNTEAFF
TRBJ1-1	NA	TRBV7-9	few	12	TGTGCCAGCAGCTGGGAGAACACTGAAGCTTTCTTT	CASSWENTEAFF
TRBJ2-3	NA	TRBV20-1	NA	11	TGCAGCTCAGAAGGCACAGATACGCAGTATTTT	CSSEGTDTQYF
TRBJ1-5	NA	TRBV4-1	NA	15	TGCGCCAGCAGCCAGGCCATACAGGGAAGGCAGCCCCAGCATTTT	CASSQAIQGRQPQHF
TRBJ2-6	NA	TRBV9	few	14	TGTGCCAGCAGCGGCCCCGGTGGGGCCAACGTCCTGACTTTC	CASSGPGGANVLTF
TRBJ1-4	NA	TRBV30	NA	12	TGTGCCTGGAGAGGGAACAATGAAAAACTGTTTTTT	CAWRGNNEKLFF
TRBJ1-4	NA	TRBV30	NA	15	TGTGCCTGGAGTGATACACCGAGAGTCGGTGAAAAACTGTTTTTT	CAWSDTPRVGEKLFF
TRBJ2-3	TRBD1	TRBV5-1	NA	14	TGCGCCAGCAGCGCGGGACAGGGCACAGATACGCAGTATTTT	CASSAGQGTDTQYF
TRBJ1-1	NA	TRBV2	many	11	TGTGCCAGCAGGCAAGAGGTTGAAGCTTTCTTT	CASRQEVEAFF
TRBJ2-4	NA	TRBV2	few	11	TGTGCCAGCAGTGAAGAGGGCATTCAGTACTTC	CASSEEGIQYF
TRBJ2-1	TRBD2	TRBV5-1	few	15	TGCGCCAGCAGCTTGGAGACTAGCGGGGGTACTGAGCAGTTCTTC	CASSLETSGGTEQFF
TRBJ1-1	NA	TRBV9	many	14	TGTGCCAGCAGCGGATCAGGGCCGAACACTGAAGCTTTCTTT	CASSGSGPNTEAFF
TRBJ1-2	NA	TRBV5-1	few	14	TGCGCCAGCAGCCCCGGGGAGGGTGGCTATGGCTACACCTTC	CASSPGEGGYGYTF
TRBJ2-7	NA	TRBV10-3	NA	14	TGTGCCATCAGGACTGACAGGTCCGGCGACGAGCAGTACTTC	CAIRTDRSGDEQYF
TRBJ2-1	TRBD1	TRBV28	NA	15	TGTGCCAGCAGTTTCAGGGGGCCCTCCTACAATGAGCAGTTCTTC	CASSFRGPSYNEQFF
TRBJ1-2	TRBD1	TRBV5-4	NA	13	TGTGCCAGCAGGAGACAGGGGTCATTCGGCTACACCTTC	CASRRQGSFGYTF
TRBJ2-5	NA	TRBV7-9	many	12	TGTGCCAGCAGCATGGGTTTGGAGACCCAGTACTTC	CASSMGLETQYF
TRBJ2-2	TRBD2	TRBV19	NA	15	TGTGCCAGCAAGAGTGAGCGGGGGAACACCGGGGAGCTGTTTTTT	CASKSERGNTGELFF
TRBJ2-4	TRBD1	TRBV27	many	15	TGTGCCAGCAGTACCCAGGGGGCGGCCAAAAACATTCAGTACTTC	CASSTQGAAKNIQYF
TRBJ2-1	TRBD2	TRBV7-9	NA	12	TGTGCCAGCAGCTTGGGACTAGCGGAGCAGTTCTTC	CASSLGLAEQFF
TRBJ2-7	TRBD1	TRBV4-1	few	16	TGCGCCAGCAGCCAAGGCACAGGGGTCAGCTCCTACGAGCAGTACTTC	CASSQGTGVSSYEQYF
TRBJ1-1	NA	TRBV6-6	NA	16	TGTGCCAGCAGTCCGATCCTGTCGTCAGGGGCGGTGGGAGCTTTCTTT	CASSPILSSGAVGAFF
TRBJ1-2	NA	TRBV28	NA	12	TGTGCCAGCGAGCGAGGGGGCTATGGCTACACCTTC	CASERGGYGYTF
TRBJ1-1	NA	TRBV10-3	NA	12	TGTGCCATCAGTGAGTCGACGAGACCCTGGATATTT	CAISESTRPWIF
TRBJ2-3	TRBD2	TRBV6-5	NA	14	TGTGCCAGCAGTTTGGCGGGGGACGTGTATACGCAGTATTTT	CASSLAGDVYTQYF
TRBJ2-4	TRBD1	TRBV6-1	NA	15	TGTGCCAGCAGTAAACAGGGGGCTGGGGAGAACATTCAGTACTTC	CASSKQGAGENIQYF
TRBJ2-1	TRBD1	TRBV7-2	many	15	TGTGCCAGCAGCATAGGACAGGGGACCTACAATGAGCAGTTCTTC	CASSIGQGTYNEQFF
TRBJ1-5	NA	TRBV5-6	few	15	TGTGCCAGCAGCTTGGGATCGTTAGGGAATCAGCCCCAGCATTTT	CASSLGSLGNQPQHF
TRBJ2-7	NA	TRBV7-9	NA	15	TGTGCCAGCAGCTTCGGGGCGCCCCGAGGGAACGAGCAGTACTTC	CASSFGAPRGNEQYF
TRBJ2-3	TRBD1	TRBV12-5	many	15	TGTGCTAGTGGTGGACAGGGGACCCGCCGGGATGCGCAGTATTTT	CASGGQGTRRDAQYF
TRBJ1-2	NA	TRBV6-5	many	12	TGTGCCAGCAGAGAAACAGGGAGCGGCTACACCTTC	CASRETGSGYTF